This T cell receptor beta chain comes out of a study of T cells after yellow fever vaccination. This clonotype was seen a few times. This CDR3 spans 17 amino acids. The germline CDR1 and CDR2 sequences are SGHKS and YYEKEE (reference sequence). The V gene lost 6 bases and the J gene lost 3 bases, with 24 bases spanning the gap. MiXCR, run by TCRdb on the 5' RACE reads, gives a single entry per CDR3 protein. The sample shows 620,000 or so distinct CDR3 sequences, roughly a sixth of them seen only once. The gene calls are TRBV5-5 and TRBJ1-1; D possibly corresponds to TRBD1 (6 bases). The TCR originated in a man aged 18 to 35 who received the YFV17D yellow fever vaccine. The specimen was PBMCs, collected 5 to 6 days after the first yellow fever vaccination. CDR3 loop: CASTTRGGPYVDTEAFF. The CDR3 DNA sequence: TGTGCCAGCACCACCCGAGGGGGACCCTATGTCGACACTGAAGCTTTCTTT.